This T cell receptor (beta chain) was recorded in a study of vaccination and CD4 T cells after COVID-19. Study-wide context: Some control cultures received a CEFX pool, which served as the positive control. Others received an HIV-1 Nef pool or no peptide.

Trimming shortened V by 4 bases and J by 11 bases, and 14 bases separated the two germline ends. The CDR3 runs to 12 residues. The germline gives CDR1 SGHNT, CDR2 YYREEE (reference sequence). Overall study results and limits: Among convalescent patients, a median roughly 86% of reactive clones emerged only after vaccination.

The treatment denotes: approximately 11-day PBMC culture with coronavirus spike peptide pools or control peptides (ViraFEST assay). In the ViraFEST assay, peptide-pool expansion preceded TCR sequencing of expanded clonotypes. After being plated at 1.5 million to 2 million per well, PBMCs were cultured with about 10 IU/ml IL-2 and 8.5 to 10 ug/ml peptide pools. In the case of this clonotype: The target antigen is unknown.

Cultured CD4+ T-cell DNA underwent Oncomine TCR Beta short-read sequencing. TCRdb analysed the PCR reads with MiXCR anew, one entry per CDR3 protein. The sample carries about 12,000 distinct CDR3 sequences, around 50% recorded once. The sequencing sample was made of CD4+ T cells from blood, cultured in vitro. The source is a human donor who had recovered from COVID-19. The chain couples TRBV5-4 to TRBJ2-3, with unresolved D. CDR3 protein: CASSIQDTRQYF. The CDR3 bases are TGTGCCAGCAGCATCCAAGACACACGGCAGTATTTT.